Presented here are 18 T cell receptor beta chains from one specimen sequenced in a study of identical twins. From the 5' RACE reads, TCRdb called clonotypes with MiXCR, one entry per CDR3 protein. Seen here are about 240,000 distinct CDR3 sequences, roughly 10% observed once, and the top ten hold less than 12%. Sequenced sample: memory T cells sorted from blood. The receptors originated from a man aged 45-60 years in good health.

This clonotype was detected ten times or more. This rearrangement joins TRBV20-1 to TRBJ1-5; D call uncertain. The V and J ends lost 6 bases and 0 bases respectively, with 6 bases between them. Germline V gene lookup returns CDR1 DFQATT and CDR2 SNEGSKA (reference sequence). The CDR3 has 12 residues. CDR3 region: CSASYSNQPQHF. The CDR3 DNA is TGCAGTGCCAGCTATAGCAATCAGCCCCAGCATTTT.

This clonotype showed up just a few times. The V call is TRBV30, the J call TRBJ2-5, with 11 bases matching TRBD2. CDR3 length: 14 residues. Germline trimming cut 3 bases from V and 7 bases from J; bases unmatched to any gene: 7. Looked up from germline, CDR1 is GTSNPN and CDR2 is SVGIG (reference sequence). CDR3 coding DNA: TGTGCCTGGAGCTCTAGCGGGAGGAAATTGACCCAGTACTTC. Protein: CAWSSSGRKLTQYF.

V and J are TRBV18 and TRBJ2-1, with TRBD2 matching over 8 bases. This CDR3 spans 13 amino acids. Germline V lookup: CDR1 KGHSH, CDR2 LQKENI. The J segment lost 9 bases and the V segment lost 3 bases, leaving 4 bases of the junction unmatched. The CDR3 sequence is CASSPGTRGEQFF. CDR3 nucleotides: TGTGCCAGCTCACCCGGGACTAGGGGTGAGCAGTTCTTC.

There are many counts of this clonotype. The V and J genes are TRBV20-1 and TRBJ2-5, with D tentatively TRBD1 or TRBD2 (5 bases each). Germline CDR1 is DFQATT and CDR2 is SNEGSKA (reference sequence). Trimming left V 3 bases short and J 5 bases short, with 10 bases between. This CDR3 region has 12 residues. DNA of the CDR3: TGCAGTGCTAGCGGGGACGTCGAGACCCAGTACTTC. This gives the protein CSASGDVETQYF.

The chain carries TRBV5-1 and TRBJ2-5; TRBD2 is a possible D gene (10 bases). There are 19 residues in the CDR3. V lost 4 bases to trimming and J lost 4 bases, with 29 bases between them. CDR1 and CDR2 from the germline V gene are SGHRS and YFSETQ. CDR3 amino acids: CASSPDRGPSSGGAETQYF. DNA for the CDR3: TGCGCCAGCAGCCCGGACAGGGGCCCTTCTAGCGGGGGAGCAGAGACCCAGTACTTC.

This clonotype occurred many times. The J gene is TRBJ1-2, the V gene TRBV4-3; 7 nucleotides match TRBD1. Germline CDR1 is LGHNA and CDR2 is YSLEER. V was clipped by 4 bases and J by 1 base; unmatched bases: 12. The CDR3 loop spans 17 amino acids. Here the CDR3 DNA reads TGCGCCAGCAGCCCACGGACAGGTGCTCTCCTTAACTATGGCTACACCTTC. This gives the protein CASSPRTGALLNYGYTF.

The genes are TRBV5-6 and TRBJ2-7; D possibly corresponds to TRBD1 (6 bases). V was shortened by 4 bases and J by 2 bases, with 13 bases between the two germline ends. The CDR3 is made up of 14 amino acids. The germline CDR1 and CDR2 sequences are SGHDT and YYEEEE. CDR3 DNA sequence: TGTGCCAGCAGCCGGGGACACTTCACCTACGAGCAGTACTTC. It codes for CASSRGHFTYEQYF.

The sample holds many counts of this clonotype. The rearrangement joins TRBV9 to TRBJ2-1, with D possibly matching TRBD2 (5 bases). Germline CDR1 and CDR2: SGDLS and YYNGEE. The germline V and J ends were trimmed by 0 bases and 0 bases, with 10 bases remaining between them. This CDR3 is 16 amino acids long. The CDR3 sequence is CASSVGPGSSYNEQFF. In DNA form, the CDR3 reads TGTGCCAGCAGCGTAGGTCCGGGGAGCTCCTACAATGAGCAGTTCTTC.

This clonotype was found a few times. The DNA of the CDR3 is TGTGCCAGCAGTGTCCCTAGCGGGAGGGCGCATGAGCAGTTCTTC. Translation gives CASSVPSGRAHEQFF. The V and J genes are TRBV12-3 or TRBV12-4 and TRBJ2-1; TRBD2 matches 12 bases. CDR3 length equals 15 residues. Trimming cost V 5 bases and J 8 bases; bases outside gene matches: 7.

This clonotype was picked up many times. The chain employs TRBV18 and TRBJ2-3; 11 bases fit TRBD2. Germline values: CDR1 KGHSH, CDR2 LQKENI. V lost 5 bases to trimming and J lost 12 bases; unmatched junction nucleotides: 4. CDR3 size: 12 residues. CDR3 DNA: TGTGCCAGCTCAACAGGGACTAGCGGACAGTATTTT. Protein: CASSTGTSGQYF.

Many counts were recorded for this clonotype. The chain combines TRBV24-1 with TRBJ2-2; 7 bases align to TRBD1. This CDR3 contains 13 residues. Looked up from germline, CDR1 is KGHDR and CDR2 is SFDVKD. V trimming: 4 bases; J trimming: 10 bases; junction bases outside the gene matches: 5. CDR3 protein: CATSDGTAPELFF. DNA for the CDR3: TGTGCCACCAGTGACGGGACAGCCCCGGAGCTGTTTTTT.

This chain links TRBV7-9 with TRBJ2-1, with 10 bases aligning to TRBD1. Germline CDR1 reads SEHNR; CDR2 reads FQNEAQ (reference sequence). This CDR3 spans 15 amino acids. V shed 4 bases and J 6 bases; nucleotides not matched to a gene: 6. DNA of the CDR3: TGTGCCAGCAGCTCGGGACAGGGGTCCATCAATGAGCAGTTCTTC. Translation: CASSSGQGSINEQFF.

This clonotype showed up many times. V usage is TRBV20-1 and J usage is TRBJ1-5; 8 bases match TRBD1. V shed 3 bases and J 0 bases; nucleotides not matched to a gene: 10. The CDR3 extends over 17 amino acids. In germline, CDR1 is DFQATT, CDR2 SNEGSKA (reference sequence). CDR3 nucleotide sequence: TGCAGTGCTAGTAATGACAGGGGAATTTATAGCAATCAGCCCCAGCATTTT. Its protein is CSASNDRGIYSNQPQHF.

The rearrangement uses TRBV28 and TRBJ1-5; 9 nucleotides agree with TRBD1. V lost 6 bases to trimming and J lost 9 bases; unmatched junction nucleotides: 15. The germline gives CDR1 MDHEN, CDR2 SYDVKM. The CDR3 has 16 amino acids. In DNA, the CDR3 is TGTGCCAGCAGGTGGAGGGGACAGGGCCTGGATAGGCCCCAGCATTTT. Protein sequence: CASRWRGQGLDRPQHF.

The genes are TRBV6-1 and TRBJ2-7; TRBD2 is a possible D gene (5 bases). V lost 6 bases to trimming and J lost 2 bases, with 11 bases between them. This CDR3 has 13 amino acids. The germline V gene has CDR1 MNHNS and CDR2 SASEGT. The CDR3 DNA reads as TGTGCCAGCAGGAGGGAAGCGACCTACGAGCAGTACTTC. This codes for CASRREATYEQYF.

This clonotype was picked up many times. The chain has TRBV6-1 and TRBJ2-7; unclear D gene. The CDR3 extends over 14 amino acids. The V end lost 5 bases, the J end lost 5 bases, and 16 bases lay between the germline ends. Germline CDR1 is MNHNS and CDR2 is SASEGT. CDR3 protein: CASSPSRLGHEQYF. CDR3 sequence (DNA): TGTGCCAGCAGTCCGTCCCGCTTAGGCCACGAGCAGTACTTC.

The chain carries TRBV5-1 and TRBJ2-1, with 8 nucleotides matching TRBD2. J lost 4 bases, V lost 0 bases, and 6 bases had no gene match. The CDR3 has 16 amino acids. Germline CDR1 SGHRS, CDR2 YFSETQ. CDR3 sequence (DNA): TGCGCCAGCAGCTTGGCCTCAGCGGGGGTTTACAATGAGCAGTTCTTC. Translating it yields CASSLASAGVYNEQFF.

V gene TRBV7-2 combines with J gene TRBJ1-2; D gene uncertain. The CDR3 runs 15 residues. The germline gives CDR1 SGHTA, CDR2 FQGNSA. With 0 bases removed from V and 4 bases from J, the gap between germline ends came to 12 bases. The CDR3: CASSLALGGGYGYTF. For the CDR3, the DNA is TGTGCCAGCAGCTTAGCGCTGGGTGGAGGCTATGGCTACACCTTC.